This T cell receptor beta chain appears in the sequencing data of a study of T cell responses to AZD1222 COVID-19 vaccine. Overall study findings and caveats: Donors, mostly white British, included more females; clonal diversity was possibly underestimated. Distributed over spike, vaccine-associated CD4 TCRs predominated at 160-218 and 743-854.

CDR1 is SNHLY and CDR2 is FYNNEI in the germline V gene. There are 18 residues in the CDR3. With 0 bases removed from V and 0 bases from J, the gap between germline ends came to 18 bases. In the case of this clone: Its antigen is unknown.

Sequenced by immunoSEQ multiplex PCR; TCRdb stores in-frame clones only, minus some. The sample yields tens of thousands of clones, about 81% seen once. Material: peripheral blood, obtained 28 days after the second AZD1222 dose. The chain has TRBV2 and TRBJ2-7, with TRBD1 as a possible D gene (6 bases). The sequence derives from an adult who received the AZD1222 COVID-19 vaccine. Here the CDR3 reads CASSEASWTVSSSYEQYF. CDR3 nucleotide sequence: TGTGCCAGCAGTGAAGCGTCTTGGACAGTATCTAGCTCCTACGAGCAGTACTTC. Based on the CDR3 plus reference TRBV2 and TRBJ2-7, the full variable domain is EPEVTQTPSHQVTQMGQEVILRCVPISNHLYFYWYRQILGQKVEFLVSFYNNEISEKSEIFDDQFSVERPDGSNFTLKIRSTKLEDSAMYFCASSEASWTVSSSYEQYFGPGTRLTVT.